The clone carrying this T cell receptor beta chain was seen at least ten times. As yet, its antigen is unknown. Sample treatment: randomized to nivolumab then ipilimumab (arm A) or the reverse (arm B). CDR3 size: 15 residues. The germline V gene encodes CDR1 SGHNT and CDR2 YENEEA. Trimming left V 5 bases short and J 3 bases short, with 16 bases between. Produced via immunoSEQ multiplex PCR; TCRdb's table is partial and in-frame only. The profile shows 8,100 or so clones, over 25% of them singletons. These data originate in a study of sequential checkpoint blockade in melanoma. Study as a whole: Twenty-two patients had tumor biopsies before treatment and at week 13. The study's findings and limits: In arm A, pretreatment tumor clonality was associated with response.

This sequence originates from a human donor with melanoma. This material consisted of tumor tissue (inferred from file names), taken from a patient given nivolumab and ipilimumab in sequence. V usage is TRBV11-3 and J usage is TRBJ2-5, with D perhaps being TRBD1 or TRBD2 (5 bases each). Here the CDR3 reads CASSPPRGGEETQYF. The CDR3 nucleotides are TGTGCCAGCAGCCCTCCCCGGGGCGGAGAAGAGACCCAGTACTTC.